The 12 T cell receptor beta chains presented below share a single source sample, sequenced in a study of T cell clones after liver transplantation. The method was immunoSEQ multiplex PCR; TCRdb's version includes in-frame clones alone and lacks a portion of them. The repertoire holds under 7,000 clones, with around 79% as singletons. The sequenced sample was CD8+ T cells from blood, obtained 24 months after liver transplant. Source of these receptors: a human patient who received a liver transplant. Some of the T cells might come from the graft donor.

CDR3 nucleotides: TGTGCCAGCAGCTTCGGACTAGTAATCTACGAGCAGTACTTC. It yields the protein CASSFGLVIYEQYF. The rearrangement joins TRBV7-9 to TRBJ2-7, with 7 bases identical to TRBD2. V shed 3 bases and J 3 bases; nucleotides not matched to a gene: 5. From germline, CDR1 is SEHNR and CDR2 FQNEAQ (reference sequence). The CDR3 consists of 14 residues. Full variable domain (rest looked up from reference TRBV7-9 and TRBJ2-7): DTGVSQNPRHKITKRGQNVTFRCDPISEHNRLYWYRQTLGQGPEFLTYFQNEAQLEKSRLLSDRFSAERPKGSFSTLEIQRTEQGDSAMYLCASSFGLVIYEQYFGPGTRLTVT.

The rearrangement links TRBV27 to TRBJ2-1; D gene unclear. CDR1 is MNHEY, CDR2 SMNVEV, per germline (reference sequence). There are 16 residues in the CDR3. V gave up 5 bases and J gave up 0 bases, with 14 bases separating them. CDR3 sequence reads: CASSHQSQSSYNEQFF. In DNA form, the CDR3 reads TGTGCCAGCAGTCATCAGTCCCAGAGCTCCTACAATGAGCAGTTCTTC.

This chain's CDR3 is CAISTAGIQETQYF. Here the CDR3 DNA reads TGTGCCATCTCCACAGCGGGCATCCAAGAGACCCAGTACTTC. V and J are TRBV10-3 and TRBJ2-5; a weak D match, TRBD2 (6 bases). The germline gives CDR1 ENHRY, CDR2 SYGVKD. V lost 8 bases and J 1 base, leaving 14 bases between the germline ends. This CDR3 contains 14 residues.

This clone was detected a few times. The J gene is TRBJ2-7, the V gene TRBV27; TRBD1 aligns across 9 bases. J gave up 11 bases and V 4 bases, and 15 bases lay outside the gene matches. Per germline, CDR1 MNHEY and CDR2 SMNVEV (reference sequence). This CDR3 is 15 amino acids long. In DNA, the CDR3 is TGTGCCAGCAGTTCCCAAATGGGACAGGGTCACCCGGAGTACTTC. This encodes CASSSQMGQGHPEYF.

The chain couples TRBV5-5 to TRBJ2-4, with a tentative D call TRBD2 (5 bases). Germline V gives CDR1 SGHKS, CDR2 YYEKEE (reference sequence). Trimming removed 7 bases from V and 8 bases from J, with 10 bases in between. This CDR3 is built from 11 residues. CDR3 in amino acids: CASQADDIQYF. In DNA, the CDR3 is TGTGCCAGCCAAGCGGATGACATTCAGTACTTC.

J is TRBJ2-7 and V is TRBV27; unclear D gene. The ends were cut back, 0 bases at V and 4 bases at J, with 10 bases in the middle. The CDR3 totals 14 residues. CDR1 and CDR2 from the germline V gene are MNHEY and SMNVEV (reference sequence). CDR3 nucleotide sequence: TGTGCCAGCAGTTTATCGGCAGGCAATTACGAGCAGTACTTC. Protein: CASSLSAGNYEQYF.

V and J are TRBV7-9 and TRBJ2-1; 10 bases align to TRBD1. The CDR3 runs 14 residues. Germline CDR1 and CDR2: SEHNR and FQNEAQ (reference sequence). J lost 8 bases, V lost 5 bases, and 6 bases had no gene match. CDR3 DNA sequence: TGTGCCAGCAGCGACGGGACAGGGGTTTATGAGCAGTTCTTC. Amino acid sequence: CASSDGTGVYEQFF.

The CDR3, as DNA: TGTGCCAGCAGTTTAGGGGGGACTAGCGGGAGTGCGACAGATACGCAGTATTTT. It codes for CASSLGGTSGSATDTQYF. The rearrangement joins TRBV28 to TRBJ2-3, with 14 bases that match TRBD2. This CDR3 is 18 amino acids long. V was pared by 2 bases and J by 3 bases, with 7 bases of the junction left unmatched. The germline CDR1 and CDR2 sequences are MDHEN and SYDVKM.

V is TRBV19 and J is TRBJ2-3, with D perhaps matching TRBD2 (5 bases). CDR1 LNHDA and CDR2 SQIVND come from the germline V gene (reference sequence). The V end lost 7 bases, the J end lost 2 bases, and 16 bases lay between the germline ends. The CDR3 runs to 15 residues. Written as DNA, the CDR3 is TGTGCCAGTACCCCCGGGTACGGGATCACAGATACGCAGTATTTT. This translates into CASTPGYGITDTQYF.

The chain carries TRBV7-9 and TRBJ2-3; 7 bases map to TRBD1. V dropped 3 bases and J dropped 2; count of bases not matched to a gene: 8. The CDR3 runs to 16 residues. Germline V gene sequence: CDR1 SEHNR, CDR2 FQNEAQ (reference sequence). This CDR3 reads CASSFAGTDHTDTQYF. CDR3 nucleotides: TGTGCCAGCAGCTTTGCCGGGACAGACCACACAGATACGCAGTATTTT.

The chain joins TRBV7-8 to TRBJ1-1; 8 nucleotides align to TRBD1. V shed 3 bases, J shed 1 base, and the junction held 1 base outside the gene matches. CDR1 and CDR2 (germline): SGHVS, FQNEAQ. CDR3 length: 14 residues. DNA of the CDR3: TGTGCCAGCAGCTTCGACAGGGGGAACACTGAAGCTTTCTTT. The encoded protein is CASSFDRGNTEAFF.

This sequence joins TRBV28 and TRBJ1-5, with a tentative D call TRBD1 (5 bases). Germline CDR1 reads MDHEN; CDR2 reads SYDVKM. The CDR3 length is 16 residues. V gave up 6 bases and J gave up 3 bases, with 18 bases separating them. The CDR3 sequence: CASRPHGTGNNQPQHF. The DNA for the CDR3 is TGTGCCAGCAGACCCCATGGGACGGGAAACAATCAGCCCCAGCATTTT.